This T cell receptor (beta chain) was observed in a study of T cells after posttransplantation cyclophosphamide. Overall study results and limits: Blood and skin or GI T cell repertoires showed limited TRB overlap.

Busulfan-fludarabine conditioning, marrow transplant, and cyclophosphamide on days +3 and +4 were administered. Generated by immunoSEQ multiplex PCR, the TCRdb table keeps only in-frame clones and is missing some. The sample lists tens of thousands of clones, about nine tenths seen once, with 2% to 2.5% in the top ten. Regarding this clone: The antigen is undetermined.

Germline lookup yields CDR1 SNHLY and CDR2 FYNNEI. CDR3 length equals 15 residues. V was clipped by 6 bases and J by 4 bases; unmatched bases: 10. This clonotype was sampled from a male patient in his sixties who received an allogeneic stem cell transplant from a related donor and was CMV-positive. The graft donor may have given rise to some T cells. V is TRBV2 and J is TRBJ1-2; TRBD1 matches 8 bases. Source: PBMCs, taken around 63 days after allogeneic stem cell transplant with posttransplant cyclophosphamide. The CDR3 loop reads CASRKIQGAGYGYTF. In nucleotides, the CDR3 is TGTGCCAGCAGGAAGATCCAGGGGGCGGGCTATGGCTACACCTTC. Drawing the rest from reference TRBV2 and TRBJ1-2, the complete variable domain is EPEVTQTPSHQVTQMGQEVILRCVPISNHLYFYWYRQILGQKVEFLVSFYNNEISEKSEIFDDQFSVERPDGSNFTLKIRSTKLEDSAMYFCASRKIQGAGYGYTFGSGTRLTVV.